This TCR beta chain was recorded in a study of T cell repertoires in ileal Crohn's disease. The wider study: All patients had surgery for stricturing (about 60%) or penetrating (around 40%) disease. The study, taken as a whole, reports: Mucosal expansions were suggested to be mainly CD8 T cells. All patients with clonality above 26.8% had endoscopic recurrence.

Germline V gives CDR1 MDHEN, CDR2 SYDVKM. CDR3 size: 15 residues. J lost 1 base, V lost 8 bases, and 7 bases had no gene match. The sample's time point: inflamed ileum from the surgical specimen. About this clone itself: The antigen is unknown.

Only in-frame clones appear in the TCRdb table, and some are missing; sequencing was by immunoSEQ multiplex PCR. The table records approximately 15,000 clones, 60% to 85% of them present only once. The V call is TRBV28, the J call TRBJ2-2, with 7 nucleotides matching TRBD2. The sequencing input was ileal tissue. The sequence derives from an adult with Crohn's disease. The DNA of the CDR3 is TGTGCCAGCCTAGGGGCTAGCGGGAACACCGGGGAGCTGTTTTTT. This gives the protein CASLGASGNTGELFF.